This T cell receptor (beta chain) stems from a study of vaccination and CD4 T cells after COVID-19. Oncomine TCR Beta short-read sequencing was applied to DNA from cultured CD4+ T cells. TCRdb passed the PCR reads through MiXCR, listing each CDR3 protein once. The table records 13,000 or so distinct CDR3 sequences, approximately 56% of them present only once. The trim removed 4 bases at V and 1 base at J, leaving 8 bases unmatched. This CDR3 comprises 16 residues. Germline-derived CDR1 and CDR2 are SGHRS and YFSETQ. Points on this clonotype: As yet, its antigen is unknown.

The treatment: approximately 9-day PBMC culture with coronavirus spike peptide pools or control peptides (ViraFEST assay). This chain joins TRBV5-1 and TRBJ2-3; 8 bases are shared with TRBD2. Sequencing was carried out using CD4+ T cells from blood, cultured in vitro. The TCR was taken from a human donor who had recovered from COVID-19. The CDR3 spells CASSDISGTRTDTQYF. As DNA, the CDR3 is TGCGCCAGCAGCGACATTAGCGGGACACGCACAGATACGCAGTATTTT.